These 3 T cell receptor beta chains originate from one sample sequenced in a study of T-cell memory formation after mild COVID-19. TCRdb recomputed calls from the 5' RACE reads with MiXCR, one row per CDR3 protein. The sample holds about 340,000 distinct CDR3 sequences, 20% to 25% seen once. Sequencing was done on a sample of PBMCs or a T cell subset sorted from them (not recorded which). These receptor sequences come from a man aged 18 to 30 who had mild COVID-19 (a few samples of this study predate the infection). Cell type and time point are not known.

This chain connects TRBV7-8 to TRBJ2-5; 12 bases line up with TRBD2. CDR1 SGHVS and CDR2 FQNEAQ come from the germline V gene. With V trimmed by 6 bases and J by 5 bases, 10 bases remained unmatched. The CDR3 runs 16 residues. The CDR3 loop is CASSSRRLAGAETQYF. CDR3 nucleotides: TGTGCCAGCAGTTCCAGGCGACTAGCGGGGGCCGAGACCCAGTACTTC.

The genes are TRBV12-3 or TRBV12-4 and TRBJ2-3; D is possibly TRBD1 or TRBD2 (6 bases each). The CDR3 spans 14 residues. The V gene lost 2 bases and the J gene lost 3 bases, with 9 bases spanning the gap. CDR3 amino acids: CASSLWGATDTQYF. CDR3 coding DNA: TGTGCCAGCAGTTTATGGGGGGCAACAGATACGCAGTATTTT.

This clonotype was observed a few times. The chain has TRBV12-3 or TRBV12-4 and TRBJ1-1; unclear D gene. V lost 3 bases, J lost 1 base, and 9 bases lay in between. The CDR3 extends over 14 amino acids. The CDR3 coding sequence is TGTGCCAGCAGTTTTCAGAGCTCGAACACTGAAGCTTTCTTT. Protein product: CASSFQSSNTEAFF.